The T cell receptor (beta chain) under discussion was sequenced for a study of blood T cell repertoires in COVID-19. Looking at the study overall: Collection of acute and convalescent COVID-19 samples took place in the United States, Italy and Spain. From T cells, B-cell-depleted T cells, or PBMCs came the material, which was cDNA or gDNA.

As originally analysed: Estimates of nucleated cell counts were drawn from the amplification of reference gene primers. The repertoire was sequenced with immunoSEQ multiplex PCR; TCRdb's copy has only in-frame clones and lacks some. D and trimming were read from the DNA, whereas the V and J calls and clone size are those reported in that table. The sample carries some 88,000 clones, around 79% recorded once. Germline loops: CDR1 SGHVS, CDR2 FQNEAQ. J gave up 7 bases and V 1 base, and 11 bases lay outside the gene matches. This CDR3 has 17 amino acids. This clone was seen a single time. The TCR sequence derives from a human donor in a cohort sampled during active COVID-19. This chain links TRBV7-8 with TRBJ2-7; TRBD2 matches at 12 bases. The sample taken for sequencing was peripheral blood. In nucleotides, the CDR3 is TGTGCCAGCAGCTTAGTCGGGCTAGCGGGAGGGCCGGGGGAGCAGTACTTC. Protein product: CASSLVGLAGGPGEQYF.